This entry lists 15 T cell receptor beta chains sequenced from one sample in a study of blood T cell repertoires in COVID-19. The protocol was immunoSEQ multiplex PCR, while the TCRdb copy is restricted to in-frame clones and leaves out a portion. The table lists just over 95,000 clones, approximately 90% of them singletons, with less than 2% in the top ten. Sequencing used peripheral blood. Source of these receptors: a man aged 55 to 70 with acute or convalescent COVID-19.

The chain uses TRBV5-5 and TRBJ1-2, with 11 bases aligning to TRBD1. In germline, CDR1 is SGHKS, CDR2 YYEKEE (reference sequence). The CDR3 consists of 15 residues. J gave up 4 bases and V 4 bases, and 6 bases lay outside the gene matches. The CDR3 loop reads CASSERTGGSYGYTF. CDR3 nucleotide sequence: TGTGCCAGCAGCGAAAGGACAGGGGGCTCCTATGGCTACACCTTC.

The chain has TRBV5-4 and TRBJ1-4; 8 positions agree with TRBD1. This CDR3 is 14 amino acids long. Germline V CDR1 and CDR2: SGHNT, YYREEE (reference sequence). With 4 bases clipped from V and 8 bases from J, the junction kept 7 bases outside the gene matches. This chain's CDR3 is CASSPGQGREKLFF. CDR3 nucleotide sequence: TGTGCCAGCAGCCCCGGACAGGGAAGGGAAAAACTGTTTTTT.

The chain links TRBV2 to TRBJ2-7; D perhaps matches TRBD1 (6 bases). V was cut by 4 bases and J by 3 bases, with 10 bases left in between. This CDR3 contains 13 residues. Germline-derived CDR1 and CDR2 are SNHLY and FYNNEI. The CDR3 nucleotides read TGTGCCAGCAGTGGCCGAGGGGGCTACGAGCAGTACTTC. It yields the protein CASSGRGGYEQYF.

The genes are TRBV20-1 and TRBJ1-3; D may be TRBD1 (5 bases). This CDR3 contains 11 residues. The V end was cut by 6 bases, the J end by 8 bases, with 11 bases between. From germline, CDR1 is DFQATT and CDR2 SNEGSKA (reference sequence). CDR3 nucleotides: TGCAGTGCCAAGGGGAGGCACACCATATATTTT. It specifies CSAKGRHTIYF.

V usage is TRBV6-5 and J usage is TRBJ2-1; D gene unclear. CDR1 is MNHEY, CDR2 SVGAGI, per germline. The length of the CDR3 is 16 residues. The germline V and J ends were trimmed by 4 bases and 5 bases, with 18 bases remaining between them. CDR3 sequence reads: CASSLGRSLINNEQFF. CDR3 coding DNA: TGTGCCAGCAGTTTAGGAAGGTCACTAATAAACAATGAGCAGTTCTTC.

Points on this clone: At one of its ends the junction is not consistent with the germline gene, which may arise from a read error. The chain uses TRBV9 and TRBJ2-2; 10 nucleotides line up with TRBD2. Germline V gives CDR1 SGDLS, CDR2 YYNGEE. The CDR3 has 13 residues. This chain's CDR3 is CARSGGGTGELFF. CDR3 coding DNA: TGTGCCCGCAGCGGGGGGGGCACCGGGGAGCTGTTTTTT. Looking up the rest from reference TRBV9 and TRBJ2-2 gives the full variable domain: DSGVTQTPKHLITATGQRVTLRCSPRSGDLSVYWYQQSLDQGLQFLIQYYNGEERAKGNILERFSAQQFPDLHSELNLSSLELGDSALYFCARSGGGTGELFFGEGSRLTVL.

The J gene is TRBJ2-1, the V gene TRBV27; maybe TRBD1 (6 bases). This CDR3 spans 13 amino acids. The germline V and J ends were trimmed by 6 bases and 8 bases, with 14 bases remaining between them. Germline CDR1 is MNHEY and CDR2 is SMNVEV (reference sequence). CDR3 protein: CASRLDSWDEQFF. The CDR3 DNA sequence: TGTGCCAGCAGACTGGACAGCTGGGATGAGCAGTTCTTC.

The V gene is TRBV15, the J gene TRBJ1-2, with D possibly matching TRBD1 (6 bases). Per the germline V gene, CDR1 is LNHNV and CDR2 is YYDKDF (reference sequence). V dropped 1 base and J dropped 3 bases, with 6 bases sitting between them. The CDR3 runs to 13 residues. The CDR3: CATSRGTDYGYTF. The DNA for the CDR3 is TGTGCCACCAGCAGAGGGACAGACTATGGCTACACCTTC.

The CDR3 is CSPARQGNTEAFF. The CDR3 region has the DNA TGCAGCCCCGCCCGACAGGGGAACACTGAAGCTTTCTTT. The genes are TRBV29-1 and TRBJ1-1; 7 bases are a match to TRBD1. CDR1 is SQVTM, CDR2 ANQGSEA, per germline. V was pared by 8 bases and J by 1 base, with 7 bases of the junction left unmatched. CDR3 size: 13 residues.

This clone was found a few times. This chain connects TRBV2 to TRBJ1-2; TRBD1 matches 7 bases. Germline assignment: CDR1 SNHLY and CDR2 FYNNEI. V was clipped by 4 bases and J by 7 bases; unmatched bases: 9. The CDR3 has 14 amino acids. The CDR3 nucleotides are TGTGCCAGCAGTGGTTCGACAGGGAGGAGTGGCTACACCTTC. Translated, it gives CASSGSTGRSGYTF.

The gene calls are TRBV19 and TRBJ2-3; TRBD2 aligns across 8 bases. CDR3 length: 14 amino acids. Germline-derived CDR1 and CDR2 are LNHDA and SQIVND (reference sequence). J lost 4 bases, V lost 3 bases, and 3 bases had no gene match. Here the CDR3 reads CASSIGLAPDTQYF. CDR3 DNA: TGTGCCAGTAGTATCGGACTAGCCCCAGATACGCAGTATTTT.

The sample holds one count of this clone. The CDR3 loop is CASSPPPGYNTEAFF. Here the CDR3 DNA reads TGTGCCAGCTCACCTCCGCCAGGGTATAACACTGAAGCTTTCTTT. This chain joins TRBV18 and TRBJ1-1; a weak D match, TRBD1 (5 bases). The CDR3 runs 15 residues. The germline V gene encodes CDR1 KGHSH and CDR2 LQKENI. V shed 3 bases and J shed 2 bases, with 13 bases lying between them.

The chain has TRBV6-6 and TRBJ2-5, with 9 bases that match TRBD2. The CDR3 is 14 amino acids. Germline V lookup: CDR1 MNHNY, CDR2 SVGAGI (reference sequence). The ends lost 6 bases at V and 1 base at J; junction bases unmatched: 3. CDR3 in amino acids: CASRLTSGQETQYF. CDR3 DNA sequence: TGTGCCAGCAGGCTGACTAGCGGCCAAGAGACCCAGTACTTC.

This rearrangement joins TRBV11-2 to TRBJ1-2; 10 bases agree with TRBD1. The V segment lost 4 bases and the J segment 8 bases; nucleotides outside the gene matches: 4. The CDR3 is 13 residues long. CDR1 is SGHAT and CDR2 is FQNNGV in the germline V gene. CDR3: CASSSGQGSGYTF. CDR3 bases: TGTGCCAGCAGCTCGGGACAGGGGTCGGGCTACACCTTC. The whole variable domain, remainder taken from reference TRBV11-2 and TRBJ1-2, is EAGVAQSPRYKIIEKRQSVAFWCNPISGHATLYWYQQILGQGPKLLIQFQNNGVVDDSQLPKDRFSAERLKGVDSTLKIQPAKLEDSAVYLCASSSGQGSGYTFGSGTRLTVV.

The gene calls are TRBV5-5 and TRBJ2-5; D ambiguous. CDR1 and CDR2 from the germline V gene are SGHKS and YYEKEE (reference sequence). V lost 1 base, J lost 5 bases, and 9 bases lay in between. CDR3 length equals 13 residues. The CDR3 DNA follows: TGTGCCAGCAGCTTGTCTCGGTTGGAGACCCAGTACTTC. This translates into CASSLSRLETQYF.